This TCR beta chain was identified in a study of metastatic and nonmetastatic thyroid tumors. On the study more broadly: From malignant and benign thyroid patients, repertoires in blood and in tumor or nodule tissue were compared. The study's findings and limits: Relative to benign nodules, malignant thyroid tumors were reportedly characterized by significantly elevated TCR beta diversity in blood and tumor.

There were no patients who had received any treatment before thyroid surgery. As processed by the authors: Clinicopathological groups supplied CDR3 differences that were used to build a distant-metastasis classifier for papillary thyroid cancer. TCRdb recomputed clones from the PCR reads via MiXCR. The V and J calls and clone size come from TCRdb's table, not from the authors' own analysis. The sample holds about 37,000 clones, about 29% seen once. Details on this clone: Its target is not known.

Germline assignment: CDR1 DFQATT and CDR2 SNEGSKA (reference sequence). The V and J ends lost 6 bases and 5 bases, in that order; junction bases with no gene match: 8. The CDR3 sequence is 13 residues long. Material: blood. The gene calls are TRBV20-1 and TRBJ2-5; 8 nucleotides match TRBD1. This receptor was obtained from a male donor with papillary thyroid cancer or a benign thyroid nodule (not recorded which). Some clones in this sample may be carry-over from other donors' samples. The CDR3 here is CSARGLSRETQYF. In nucleotides, the CDR3 is TGCAGTGCCAGGGGGCTTAGTCGTGAGACCCAGTACTTC.